The 4 T cell receptor beta chains listed next were all sequenced from one sample in a study of regulatory and conventional T cells in RAG deficiency. Conventional CD4+ T cells were sorted from blood as CD25-low CD127-high cells. The data were produced by immunoSEQ multiplex PCR, yet TCRdb's version contains in-frame clones alone and is incomplete. There are under 45,000 clones in the sample; roughly 76% occur only once, and under 4.5% lies in the top ten. These sequences were also reported in another study, on regulatory T cells. From that study: Amplification used 52 TRBV primers and 13 TRBJ primers.

The sequenced sample consisted of CD4+ effector T cells sorted from blood. Source of these receptors: a human donor in good health.

The rearrangement uses TRBV2 and TRBJ1-4; 7 bases are shared with TRBD1. Per the germline V gene, CDR1 is SNHLY and CDR2 is FYNNEI. J lost 3 bases, V lost 6 bases, and 7 bases had no gene match. CDR3 length: 15 amino acids. CDR3 DNA sequence: TGTGCCAGCAGACGGCAGGGGGTAGCTAATGAAAAACTGTTTTTT. This sequence encodes CASRRQGVANEKLFF.

This chain joins TRBV5-1 and TRBJ2-3; D might be TRBD2 (6 bases). The CDR3 has 15 amino acids. Trimming shortened V by 4 bases and J by 0 bases, and 12 bases separated the two germline ends. The V gene's germline CDR1 is SGHRS and CDR2 YFSETQ. The CDR3 coding sequence is TGCGCCAGCAGCCTGCGGGAAGGTAGCACAGATACGCAGTATTTT. It translates to CASSLREGSTDTQYF.

This sequence joins TRBV6-5 and TRBJ2-5; 9 nucleotides line up with TRBD1. Germline-derived CDR1 and CDR2 are MNHEY and SVGAGI. This CDR3 comprises 12 residues. The trim removed 10 bases at V and 5 bases at J, leaving 5 bases unmatched. The CDR3 nucleotides read TGTGCCACGGGACAGGGTAGGGAGACCCAGTACTTC. This encodes CATGQGRETQYF.

The V gene is TRBV5-1, the J gene TRBJ1-1; TRBD1 might be the D (5 bases). Germline V gives CDR1 SGHRS, CDR2 YFSETQ. The germline V and J ends were trimmed by 4 bases and 6 bases, with 16 bases remaining between them. CDR3 length: 14 amino acids. The CDR3 here is CASSPQARAPEAFF. CDR3 DNA sequence: TGCGCCAGCAGCCCACAGGCTCGGGCCCCTGAAGCTTTCTTT.